Listed below are T cell receptor beta chains from one sample, sequenced in a study of T cells in Graves' hyperthyroidism and ophthalmopathy. Using its own MiXCR run on the multiplex PCR reads, TCRdb lists one record per CDR3 protein. The sample contains 90,000 to 120,000 distinct CDR3 sequences, approximately 15% of which appear only once. The material sequenced was blood. These receptors all come from a woman in her forties or fifties with Graves' hyperthyroidism. The CDR3 runs from the conserved cysteine through the conserved F or W. The D gene is left open where the match is weak. Clone size, where shown, is once, few, many, or a class for clones that have expanded.

cdr3_length clone_size d_call j_call v_call cdr3_aa cdr3_nt
14 many . TRBJ1-6 TRBV3-1 CASSQRDYNSPLHF TGTGCCAGCAGCCAGAGGGACTATAATTCACCCCTCCACTTT
14 . . TRBJ1-5 TRBV24-1 CATIQGLVNQPQHF TGTGCCACGATACAGGGTTTAGTCAATCAGCCCCAGCATTTT
13 . . TRBJ1-2 TRBV20-1 CSARVRPNYGYTF TGCAGTGCTAGAGTGCGACCTAACTATGGCTACACCTTC
13 . . TRBJ1-2 TRBV10-3 CAISGLMDYGYTF TGTGCCATCAGTGGATTGATGGACTATGGCTACACCTTC
16 few . TRBJ2-6 TRBV19 CASSILGASGANVLTF TGTGCCAGTAGTATATTGGGGGCCTCTGGGGCCAACGTCCTGACTTTC
15 many . TRBJ2-1 TRBV19 CASSIGRALYNEQFF TGTGCCAGTAGTATAGGCAGGGCCCTGTACAATGAGCAGTTCTTC
14 . TRBD1 TRBJ2-5 TRBV29-1 CSADPGTGEETQYF TGCAGCGCCGACCCCGGGACAGGGGAAGAGACCCAGTACTTC
11 many . TRBJ1-1 TRBV2 CASGGNTEAFF TGTGCCAGCGGAGGGAACACTGAAGCTTTCTTT
16 many TRBD2 TRBJ2-3 TRBV9 CASSVLGGSPPDTQYF TGTGCCAGCAGCGTATTGGGCGGGAGCCCCCCAGATACGCAGTATTTT
17 many . TRBJ2-2 TRBV7-3 CASSELPGLGNTGELFF TGTGCCAGCAGCGAACTCCCCGGGTTGGGGAACACCGGGGAGCTGTTTTTT
17 many . TRBJ1-6 TRBV9 CASSATGISSYNSPLHF TGTGCCAGCAGCGCAACAGGTATTAGCTCCTATAATTCACCCCTCCACTTT
13 many . TRBJ1-6 TRBV30 CAWSNMVASPLHF TGTGCCTGGAGTAATATGGTTGCTTCACCCCTCCACTTT
18 many TRBD1 TRBJ2-2 TRBV10-3 CAISASTGQGAGTGELFF TGTGCCATCAGTGCCTCCACGGGGCAGGGGGCAGGTACCGGGGAGCTGTTTTTT
18 once TRBD2 TRBJ2-1 TRBV28 CASSLWGGSGLAGGEQFF TGTGCCAGCAGTTTATGGGGAGGGTCGGGACTAGCGGGAGGAGAGCAGTTCTTC
14 many TRBD2 TRBJ2-1 TRBV20-1 CSATPSGGYNEQFF TGCAGTGCTACTCCTAGCGGGGGATACAATGAGCAGTTCTTC
14 few . TRBJ1-5 TRBV5-6 CASSLWQRGQPQHF TGTGCCAGCAGCTTGTGGCAGCGAGGGCAGCCCCAGCATTTT
17 few TRBD1 TRBJ2-3 TRBV5-5 CASSVEGQGWSTDTQYF TGTGCCAGCAGCGTAGAAGGACAGGGCTGGAGCACAGATACGCAGTATTTT
13 many . TRBJ2-7 TRBV3-1 CASSQHSVYEQYF TGTGCCAGCAGCCAACATAGCGTTTACGAGCAGTACTTC
15 many . TRBJ1-6 TRBV7-2 CASSPSAGIGSPLHF TGTGCCAGCAGCCCAAGTGCTGGGATAGGTTCACCCCTCCACTTT
15 many . TRBJ1-2 TRBV4-1 CASSQDAGPAYGYTF TGCGCCAGCAGCCAAGATGCGGGGCCTGCCTATGGCTACACCTTC
13 many . TRBJ2-2 TRBV6-2/TRBV6-3 CASSQQGDGELFF TGTGCCAGCAGTCAACAGGGCGACGGGGAGCTGTTTTTT
12 many . TRBJ2-1 TRBV7-8 CASSWGTGRLFF TGTGCCAGCAGCTGGGGAACGGGAAGGCTGTTCTTC
14 many TRBD2 TRBJ2-3 TRBV20-1 CSSLNVAGEDTQYF TGCAGTTCCCTCAACGTGGCGGGAGAAGATACGCAGTATTTT
13 many . TRBJ1-1 TRBV20-1 CSASPPGDTEAFF TGCAGTGCTAGCCCCCCTGGAGACACTGAAGCTTTCTTT
15 many . TRBJ2-7 TRBV4-1 CASSQGLGTHYEQYF TGCGCCAGCAGCCAAGGACTAGGGACCCACTACGAGCAGTACTTC
16 many TRBD2 TRBJ2-1 TRBV24-1 CATSDPGLAGGKEQFF TGTGCCACCAGTGACCCGGGACTAGCGGGAGGAAAGGAGCAGTTCTTC
13 . TRBD1 TRBJ1-1 TRBV12-3/TRBV12-4 CASSGQGAPEAFF TGTGCCAGCAGTGGACAGGGGGCCCCTGAAGCTTTCTTT
14 many TRBD1 TRBJ2-6 TRBV20-1 CSARQGAGANVLTF TGCAGTGCTAGGCAGGGGGCCGGGGCCAACGTCCTGACTTTC
12 many . TRBJ2-3 TRBV24-1 CATSDTSTSQYF TGTGCCACCAGTGATACATCGACTAGTCAGTATTTT
12 many . TRBJ1-1 TRBV30 CAWSLRQNEAFF TGTGCCTGGAGTCTTCGACAGAATGAAGCTTTCTTT
12 few . TRBJ1-2 TRBV29-1 CCVTRTNYGYTF TGCTGCGTCACCAGGACAAACTATGGCTACACCTTC
14 many . TRBJ1-3 TRBV30 CAWSVVNAGNTIYF TGTGCCTGGAGTGTCGTGAACGCTGGAAACACCATATATTTT
14 many . TRBJ1-2 TRBV2 CASGAIGGSYGYTF TGTGCCAGCGGGGCAATCGGCGGTAGCTATGGCTACACCTTC
11 many . TRBJ2-2 TRBV20-1 CSGSFGGELFF TGCAGTGGCTCTTTTGGCGGGGAGCTGTTTTTT
19 many . TRBJ1-5 TRBV28 CASSSPEAQTVYSNQPQHF TGTGCCAGCAGTTCACCCGAAGCACAAACAGTCTATAGCAATCAGCCCCAGCATTTT
13 many TRBD2 TRBJ2-1 TRBV2 CARGLAGGYEQFF TGTGCCAGAGGACTAGCGGGAGGATATGAGCAGTTCTTC
17 many . TRBJ2-3 TRBV27 CASRTMGLGASTDTQYF TGTGCCAGCAGAACCATGGGACTGGGGGCTAGCACAGATACGCAGTATTTT
13 many . TRBJ1-5 TRBV29-1 CSVGLSANQPQHF TGCAGCGTTGGGCTGTCAGCGAATCAGCCCCAGCATTTT
14 . TRBD2 TRBJ2-5 TRBV20-1 CSASPSGDQETQYF TGCAGTGCTAGTCCCAGCGGGGACCAAGAGACCCAGTACTTC
15 many TRBD2 TRBJ2-5 TRBV5-1 CASSHQSGREETQYF TGCGCCAGCAGCCACCAGAGCGGGAGGGAAGAGACCCAGTACTTC
14 many TRBD1 TRBJ1-6 TRBV3-1 CASSPGTGRSPLHF TGTGCCAGCAGCCCGGGGACAGGGCGTTCACCCCTCCACTTT
19 many TRBD1 TRBJ1-1 TRBV19 CASSIDPDRAPPMNTEAFF TGTGCCAGTAGTATAGATCCGGACAGGGCCCCCCCTATGAACACTGAAGCTTTCTTT
14 many . TRBJ2-1 TRBV10-3 CAIGGGEYGDEQFF TGTGCCATCGGGGGCGGGGAGTACGGCGATGAGCAGTTCTTC
16 many . TRBJ1-1 TRBV20-1 CSAPARDRKTNTEAFF TGCAGTGCCCCCGCGCGGGACCGAAAAACGAACACTGAAGCTTTCTTT
14 many . TRBJ1-6 TRBV7-8 CASSPGAGNSPLHF TGTGCCAGCAGCCCGGGCGCGGGTAATTCACCCCTCCACTTT
14 many . TRBJ2-1 TRBV3-1 CASSQGSYGNEQFF TGTGCCAGCAGCCAAGGGTCCTACGGGAATGAGCAGTTCTTC
17 . TRBD2 TRBJ2-2 TRBV11-2 CASSSTSGSVNTGELFF TGTGCCAGCAGCTCGACTAGCGGGAGCGTGAACACCGGGGAGCTGTTTTTT
14 many . TRBJ2-5 TRBV3-1 CASSQGRAGETQYF TGTGCCAGCAGCCAGGGCCGAGCGGGAGAGACCCAGTACTTC
13 many . TRBJ1-1 TRBV11-2 CASSRTVNTEAFF TGTGCCAGCAGCCGGACCGTGAACACTGAAGCTTTCTTT
15 many TRBD2 TRBJ2-1 TRBV27 CASSLTSGSYNEQFF TGTGCCAGCAGTCTCACTAGCGGGAGCTACAATGAGCAGTTCTTC
13 many . TRBJ2-7 TRBV6-1 CASRQGWSYEQYF TGTGCCAGCAGACAGGGCTGGTCCTACGAGCAGTACTTC
15 many TRBD2 TRBJ2-2 TRBV30 CAWEEREANTGELFF TGTGCCTGGGAGGAGCGGGAGGCGAACACCGGGGAGCTGTTTTTT
15 many . TRBJ1-5 TRBV28 CASSLFGQGNQPQHF TGTGCCAGCAGTTTATTCGGGCAGGGGAATCAGCCCCAGCATTTT
14 few TRBD2 TRBJ2-5 TRBV14 CASSAGLAGETQYF TGTGCCAGCAGCGCGGGACTAGCGGGAGAGACCCAGTACTTC
14 many TRBD1 TRBJ2-5 TRBV5-1 CASSLAGGAGTQYF TGCGCCAGCAGCTTGGCAGGGGGCGCCGGGACCCAGTACTTC
14 few TRBD2 TRBJ2-1 TRBV3-1 CASSRTSGGNEQFF TGTGCCAGCAGCCGGACTAGCGGGGGAAATGAGCAGTTCTTC
14 many . TRBJ1-2 TRBV24-1 CATSDFRTDYGYTF TGTGCCACCAGTGATTTTCGCACGGACTATGGCTACACCTTC
16 . TRBD2 TRBJ2-5 TRBV20-1 CSAPGTGTSGGNTQYF TGCAGTGCCCCCGGGACCGGGACTAGCGGGGGAAACACCCAGTACTTC
13 many TRBD1 TRBJ1-6 TRBV20-1 CSAPTGAYSPLHF TGCAGTGCACCGACAGGGGCCTATTCACCCCTCCACTTT
16 many TRBD1 TRBJ1-4 TRBV30 CAWSRGQAATNEKLFF TGTGCCTGGAGTCGGGGACAGGCCGCAACTAATGAAAAACTGTTTTTT